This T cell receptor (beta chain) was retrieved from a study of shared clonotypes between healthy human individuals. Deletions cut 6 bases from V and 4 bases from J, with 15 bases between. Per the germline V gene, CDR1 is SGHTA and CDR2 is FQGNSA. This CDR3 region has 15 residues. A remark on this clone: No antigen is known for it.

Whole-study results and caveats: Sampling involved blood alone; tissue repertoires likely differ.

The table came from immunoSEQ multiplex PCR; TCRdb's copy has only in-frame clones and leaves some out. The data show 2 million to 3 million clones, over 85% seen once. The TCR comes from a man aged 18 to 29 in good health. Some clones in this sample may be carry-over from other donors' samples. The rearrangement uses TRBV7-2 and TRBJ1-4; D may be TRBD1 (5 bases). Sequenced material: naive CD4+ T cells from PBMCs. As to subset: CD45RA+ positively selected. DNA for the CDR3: TGTGCCAGCAGTCCCCGACAGACCAATAATGAAAAACTGTTTTTT. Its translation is CASSPRQTNNEKLFF.